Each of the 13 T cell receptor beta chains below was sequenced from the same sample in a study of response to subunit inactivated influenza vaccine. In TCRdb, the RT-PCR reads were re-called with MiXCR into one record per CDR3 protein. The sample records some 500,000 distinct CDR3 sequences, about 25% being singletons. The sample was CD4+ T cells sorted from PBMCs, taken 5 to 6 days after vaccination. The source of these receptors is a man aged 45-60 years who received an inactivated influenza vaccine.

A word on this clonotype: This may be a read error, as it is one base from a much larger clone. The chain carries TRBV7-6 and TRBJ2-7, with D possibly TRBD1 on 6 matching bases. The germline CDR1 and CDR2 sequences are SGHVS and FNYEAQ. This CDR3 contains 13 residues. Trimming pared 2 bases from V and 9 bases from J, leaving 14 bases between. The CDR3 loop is CASSLIQGDAQYF. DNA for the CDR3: TGTGCCAGCAGCTTAATACAGGGTGACGCGCAGTACTTC.

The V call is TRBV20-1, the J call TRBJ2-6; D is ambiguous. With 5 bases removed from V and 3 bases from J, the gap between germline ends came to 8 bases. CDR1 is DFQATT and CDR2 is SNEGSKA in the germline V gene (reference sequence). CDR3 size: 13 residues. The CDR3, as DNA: TGCAGTGCTCCTCCCGGTGGGGCCAACGTCCTGACTTTC. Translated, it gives CSAPPGGANVLTF.

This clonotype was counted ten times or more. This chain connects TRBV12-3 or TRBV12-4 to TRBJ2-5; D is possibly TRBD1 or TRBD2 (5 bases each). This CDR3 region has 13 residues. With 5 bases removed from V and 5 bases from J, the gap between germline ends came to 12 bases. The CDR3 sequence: CASSLGTQETQYF. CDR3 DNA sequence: TGTGCCAGCAGTCTTGGGACCCAGGAGACCCAGTACTTC.

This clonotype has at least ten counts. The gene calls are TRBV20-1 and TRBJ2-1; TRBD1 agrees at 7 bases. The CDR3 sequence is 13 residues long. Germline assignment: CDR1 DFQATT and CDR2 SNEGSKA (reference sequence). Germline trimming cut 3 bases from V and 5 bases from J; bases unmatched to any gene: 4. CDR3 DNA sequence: TGCAGTGCTAGGACAGGGCGTCACAATGAGCAGTTCTTC. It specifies CSARTGRHNEQFF.

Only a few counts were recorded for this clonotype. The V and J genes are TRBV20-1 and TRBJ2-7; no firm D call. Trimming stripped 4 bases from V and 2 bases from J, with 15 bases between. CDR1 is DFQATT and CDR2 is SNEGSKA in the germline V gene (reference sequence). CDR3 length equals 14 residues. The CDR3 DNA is TGCAGTGCTAACCCCCGAGACAAACCCTACGAGCAGTACTTC. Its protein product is CSANPRDKPYEQYF.

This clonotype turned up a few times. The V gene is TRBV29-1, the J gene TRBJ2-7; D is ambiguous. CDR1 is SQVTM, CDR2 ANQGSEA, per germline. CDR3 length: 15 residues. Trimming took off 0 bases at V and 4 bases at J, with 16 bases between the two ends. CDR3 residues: CSVEEKGSRRYEQYF. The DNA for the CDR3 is TGCAGCGTTGAAGAGAAGGGTTCCCGAAGATACGAGCAGTACTTC.

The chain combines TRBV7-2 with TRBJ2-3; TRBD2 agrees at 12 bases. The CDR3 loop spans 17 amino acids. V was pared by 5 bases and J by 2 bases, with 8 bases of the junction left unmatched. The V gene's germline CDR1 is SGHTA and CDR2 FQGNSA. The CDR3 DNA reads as TGTGCCAGCAGCCAAGGACTAGCGGGGACGCACACAGATACGCAGTATTTT. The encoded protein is CASSQGLAGTHTDTQYF.

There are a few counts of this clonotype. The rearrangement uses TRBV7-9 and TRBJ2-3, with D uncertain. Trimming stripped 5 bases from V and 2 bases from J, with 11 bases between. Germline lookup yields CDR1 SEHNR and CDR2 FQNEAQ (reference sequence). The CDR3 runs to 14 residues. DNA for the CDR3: TGTGCCAGCAGCCTTGGCTTCAACACAGATACGCAGTATTTT. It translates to CASSLGFNTDTQYF.

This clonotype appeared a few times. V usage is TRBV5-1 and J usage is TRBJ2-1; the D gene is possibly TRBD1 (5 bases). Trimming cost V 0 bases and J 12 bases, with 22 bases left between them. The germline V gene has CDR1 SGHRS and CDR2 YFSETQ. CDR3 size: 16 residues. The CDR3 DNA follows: TGCGCCAGCAGCTTGGCCTTCGCCAGGGTCTCGGATGGGCAGTTCTTC. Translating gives CASSLAFARVSDGQFF.

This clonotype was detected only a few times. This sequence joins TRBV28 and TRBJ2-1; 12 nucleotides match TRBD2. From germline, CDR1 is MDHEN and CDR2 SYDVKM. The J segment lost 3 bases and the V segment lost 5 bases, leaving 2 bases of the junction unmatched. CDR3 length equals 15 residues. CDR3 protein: CASSRTSGNYNEQFF. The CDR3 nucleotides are TGTGCCAGCAGTCGGACTAGCGGGAACTACAATGAGCAGTTCTTC. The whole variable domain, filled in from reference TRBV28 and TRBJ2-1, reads DVKVTQSSRYLVKRTGEKVFLECVQDMDHENMFWYRQDPGLGLRLIYFSYDVKMKEKGDIPEGYSVSREKKERFSLILESASTNQTSMYLCASSRTSGNYNEQFFGPGTRLTVL.

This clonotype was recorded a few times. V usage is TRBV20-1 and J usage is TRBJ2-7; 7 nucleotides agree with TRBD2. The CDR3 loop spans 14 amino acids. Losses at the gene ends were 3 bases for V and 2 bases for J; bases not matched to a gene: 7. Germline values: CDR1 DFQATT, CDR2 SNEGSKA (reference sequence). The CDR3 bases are TGCAGTGCTAGGAGTAGCGGGCGAACCTACGAGCAGTACTTC. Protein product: CSARSSGRTYEQYF.

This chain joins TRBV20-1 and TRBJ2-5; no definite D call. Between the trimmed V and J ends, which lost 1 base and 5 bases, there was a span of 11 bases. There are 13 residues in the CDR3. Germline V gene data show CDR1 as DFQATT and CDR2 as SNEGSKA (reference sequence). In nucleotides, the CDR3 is TGCAGTGCTAGAGTGCCCCCTCGGGAGACCCAGTACTTC. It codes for CSARVPPRETQYF.

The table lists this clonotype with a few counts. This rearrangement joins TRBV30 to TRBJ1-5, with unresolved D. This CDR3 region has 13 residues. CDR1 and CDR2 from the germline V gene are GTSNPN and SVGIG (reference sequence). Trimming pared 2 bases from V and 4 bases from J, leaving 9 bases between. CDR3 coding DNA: TGTGCCTGGAGTAGGTCAGCTAATCAGCCCCAGCATTTT. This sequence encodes CAWSRSANQPQHF.